This TCR beta chain was recovered during a study of control samples from healthy donors and cancer patients. This table comes from immunoSEQ multiplex PCR, and its TCRdb copy is limited to in-frame clones, with some not included. The data show 150,000 or so clones, with 85% to 95% seen just once and roughly 4.3% held by the top ten. CDR3 length: 14 amino acids. Losses at the gene ends were 2 bases for V and 5 bases for J; bases not matched to a gene: 2. Germline CDR1 KGHSH, CDR2 LQKENI. Sequenced sample: blood. This sequence joins TRBV18 and TRBJ1-5; 8 nucleotides agree with TRBD1. The clonotype originates from a woman aged 55-70 years in good health. CDR3 DNA: TGTGCCAGCTCACCAGGGACAGGTTATCAGCCCCAGCATTTT. This translates into CASSPGTGYQPQHF.